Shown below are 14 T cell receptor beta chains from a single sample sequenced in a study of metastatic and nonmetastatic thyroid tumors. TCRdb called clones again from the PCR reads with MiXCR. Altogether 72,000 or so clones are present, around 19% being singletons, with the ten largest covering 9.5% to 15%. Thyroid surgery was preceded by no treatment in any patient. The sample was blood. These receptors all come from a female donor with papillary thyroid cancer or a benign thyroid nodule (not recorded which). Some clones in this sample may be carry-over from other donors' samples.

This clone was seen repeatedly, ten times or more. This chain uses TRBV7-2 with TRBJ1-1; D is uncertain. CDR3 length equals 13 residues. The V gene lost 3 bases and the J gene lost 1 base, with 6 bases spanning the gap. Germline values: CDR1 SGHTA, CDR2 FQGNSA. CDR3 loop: CASSFKGNTEAFF. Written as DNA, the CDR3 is TGTGCCAGCAGCTTTAAGGGGAACACTGAAGCTTTCTTT.

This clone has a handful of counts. The CDR3: CASSESTGTEAFF. For the CDR3, the DNA is TGCGCCAGCAGTGAGTCGACGGGCACTGAAGCTTTCTTT. This chain connects TRBV10-1 to TRBJ1-1; D unresolved. The CDR3 has 13 residues. The ends were cut back, 0 bases at V and 4 bases at J, with 6 bases in the middle. Germline V gene lookup returns CDR1 WNHNN and CDR2 SYGVQD (reference sequence).

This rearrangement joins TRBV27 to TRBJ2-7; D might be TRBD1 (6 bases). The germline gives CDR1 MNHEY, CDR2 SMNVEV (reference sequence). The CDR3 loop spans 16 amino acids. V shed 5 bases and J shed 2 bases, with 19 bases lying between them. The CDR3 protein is CASSPINRVLAYEQYF. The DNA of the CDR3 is TGTGCCAGCAGTCCCATCAACAGGGTCTTGGCCTACGAGCAGTACTTC.

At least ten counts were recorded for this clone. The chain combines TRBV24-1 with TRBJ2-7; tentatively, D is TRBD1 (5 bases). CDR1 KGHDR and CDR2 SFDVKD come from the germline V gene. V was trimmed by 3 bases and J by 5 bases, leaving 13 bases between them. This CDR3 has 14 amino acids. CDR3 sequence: CATSDRAGSDEQYF. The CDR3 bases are TGTGCCACCAGTGATAGGGCAGGGTCCGACGAGCAGTACTTC.

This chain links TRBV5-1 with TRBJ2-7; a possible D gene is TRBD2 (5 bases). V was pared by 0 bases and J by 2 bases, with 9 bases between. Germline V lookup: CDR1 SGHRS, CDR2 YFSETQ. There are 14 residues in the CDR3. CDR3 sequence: CASSLEGATYEQYF. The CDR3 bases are TGCGCCAGCAGCTTGGAGGGAGCTACCTACGAGCAGTACTTC.

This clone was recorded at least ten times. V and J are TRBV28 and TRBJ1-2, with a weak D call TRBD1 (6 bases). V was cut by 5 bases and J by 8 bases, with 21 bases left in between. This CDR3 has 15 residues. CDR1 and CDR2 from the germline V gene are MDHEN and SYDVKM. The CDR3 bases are TGTGCCAGCAGTACCCTCTGGGACATCTCTAGGGGCTACACCTTC. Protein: CASSTLWDISRGYTF.

CDR3 sequence reads: CASSSVRDRVYNEQFF. CDR3 in DNA: TGTGCCAGCAGTTCCGTCCGGGACAGGGTTTACAATGAGCAGTTCTTC. The chain is built from TRBV27 and TRBJ2-1; TRBD1 agrees at 9 bases. CDR3 length equals 16 residues. The V segment lost 4 bases and the J segment 4 bases; nucleotides outside the gene matches: 8. Germline-derived CDR1 and CDR2 are MNHEY and SMNVEV (reference sequence).

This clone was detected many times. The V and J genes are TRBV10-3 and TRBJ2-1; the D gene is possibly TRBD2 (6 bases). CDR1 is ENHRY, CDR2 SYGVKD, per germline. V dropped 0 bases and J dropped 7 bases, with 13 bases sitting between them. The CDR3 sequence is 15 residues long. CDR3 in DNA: TGTGCCATCAGTGAGTCTAGGGGAGGAGGAAATGAGCAGTTCTTC. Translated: CAISESRGGGNEQFF.

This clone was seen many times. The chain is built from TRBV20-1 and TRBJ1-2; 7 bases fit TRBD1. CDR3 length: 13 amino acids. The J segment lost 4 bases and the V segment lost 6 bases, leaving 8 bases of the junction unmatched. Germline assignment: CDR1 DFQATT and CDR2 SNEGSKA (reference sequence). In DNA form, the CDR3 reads TGCAGTGCCCCGGGACAGCCGAGCTATGGCTACACCTTC. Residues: CSAPGQPSYGYTF.

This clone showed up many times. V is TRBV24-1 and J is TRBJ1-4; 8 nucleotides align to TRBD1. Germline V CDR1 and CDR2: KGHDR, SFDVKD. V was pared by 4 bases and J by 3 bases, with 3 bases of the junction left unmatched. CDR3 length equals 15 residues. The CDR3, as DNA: TGTGCCACCAGTGAGACAGGGGACGCTAATGAAAAACTGTTTTTT. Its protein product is CATSETGDANEKLFF.

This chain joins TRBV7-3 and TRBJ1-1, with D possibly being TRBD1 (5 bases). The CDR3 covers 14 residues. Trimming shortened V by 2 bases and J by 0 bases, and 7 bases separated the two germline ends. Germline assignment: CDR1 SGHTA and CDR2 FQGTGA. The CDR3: CASSLGGLNTEAFF. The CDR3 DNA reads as TGTGCCAGCAGCTTAGGGGGTTTGAACACTGAAGCTTTCTTT.

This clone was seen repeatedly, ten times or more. CDR3: CASSRTTGAGAGGTEAFF. The CDR3 DNA follows: TGTGCCAGCAGTCGGACGACAGGGGCGGGTGCCGGGGGCACTGAAGCTTTCTTT. J is TRBJ1-1 and V is TRBV5-6; 8 bases fit TRBD1. This CDR3 contains 18 residues. Trimming removed 5 bases from V and 4 bases from J; junction bases left unmatched: 19. The germline gives CDR1 SGHDT, CDR2 YYEEEE.

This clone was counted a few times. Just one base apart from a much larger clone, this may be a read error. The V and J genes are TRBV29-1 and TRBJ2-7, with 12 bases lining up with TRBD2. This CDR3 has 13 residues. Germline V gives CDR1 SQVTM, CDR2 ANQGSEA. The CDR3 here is CTVSTSGSGEQYF. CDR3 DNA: TGCACCGTCTCGACTAGCGGGAGTGGTGAGCAGTACTTC.

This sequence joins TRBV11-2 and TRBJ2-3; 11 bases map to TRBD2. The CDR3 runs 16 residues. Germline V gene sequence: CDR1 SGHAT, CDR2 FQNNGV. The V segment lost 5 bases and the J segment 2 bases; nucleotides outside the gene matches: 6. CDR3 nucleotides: TGTGCCAGCAGCCCGAGACTAGCGGGACACACAGATACGCAGTATTTT. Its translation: CASSPRLAGHTDTQYF.